The T cell receptor (beta chain) under discussion was sequenced for a study of shared clonotypes between healthy human individuals. The protocol was immunoSEQ multiplex PCR, while the TCRdb copy is restricted to in-frame clones and leaves out a portion. The table records millions of clones, 85% to 95% of them present only once. This clone was detected once. Trimming took 1 base from V and 13 from J, leaving 25 bases between them. This CDR3 contains 16 residues. Germline values: CDR1 SGHNT, CDR2 YYREEE (reference sequence). Sequenced material: naive CD4+ T cells sorted from blood. Described subset: CD45RA+ positively selected. The origin of this receptor is a man aged 18 to 29 in good health. The V gene is TRBV5-4, the J gene TRBJ2-3, with a weak D call TRBD1 (5 bases). The CDR3 reads CASSLTGRTPQIWEYF. CDR3 DNA: TGTGCCAGCAGCTTGACAGGAAGGACACCACAGATCTGGGAGTATTTT.